This TCR beta chain appears in the sequencing data of a study of beta chain features in type 1 diabetes. Every bit of the isolated RNA underwent reverse transcription, so sequencing read expressed TCRB transcripts. Clones were sequenced by immunoSEQ multiplex PCR, and TCRdb holds only the in-frame ones, with some missing. Of about 270,000 clones detected, less than 15% appear once; the ten largest clones hold more than 0.025%. The single heparinised draw taken from each donor contained roughly 100 mL of blood on average. Sorting with CD45RO/CCR7/CD25/CD127/CD95/CD27 yielded naive, central memory, regulatory and stem-like memory CD4+ cells. This clone came up a few times. The CDR3 is 13 residues long. Germline lookup yields CDR1 SGHVS and CDR2 FQNEAQ. V dropped 5 bases and J dropped 7 bases, with 14 bases sitting between them.

The TCR comes from a woman in her thirties or forties in good health. This rearrangement joins TRBV7-8 to TRBJ1-1, with D possibly matching TRBD1 (5 bases). Sample: naive CD4+ T cells from blood. The CDR3 is CASSNGQFGEAFF. CDR3 coding DNA: TGTGCCAGCAGCAACGGACAATTCGGTGAAGCTTTCTTT.